This TCR beta chain was sequenced for a study of CD8 T cells in ankylosing spondylitis. Study-wide results and limits: Clones linked with disease were CD8+ and fairly uncommon in the peripheral blood. The clones that were linked to disease were reported to be significantly enriched in matched synovial fluid samples from ankylosing spondylitis patients. Certain motif variants had earlier been reported in reactive arthritis synovial fluid and blood. Blood of patients with ankylosing spondylitis appeared to be characterized by a TCR beta motif of several highly homologous variants.

Each CDR3 protein is one row after TCRdb ran MiXCR on the 5' RACE reads. Of about 750,000 distinct CDR3 sequences in the sample, around 17% were seen once. CDR3 length equals 15 residues. Trimming took 1 base from V and 6 from J, leaving 13 bases between them. Germline V gives CDR1 SEHNR, CDR2 FQNEAQ (reference sequence). About this clonotype itself: The target antigen is unknown.

This receptor was taken from a male donor with ankylosing spondylitis. The sequenced sample consisted of blood, either unsorted or a sorted T cell fraction (not recorded which). The V call is TRBV7-9, the J call TRBJ2-1; either TRBD1 or TRBD2 may supply D (5 bases each). The CDR3 region is CASSLGEWDVNEQFF. CDR3 bases: TGTGCCAGCAGCTTAGGGGAATGGGACGTCAATGAGCAGTTCTTC.